The source of this T cell receptor (beta chain) is a study of PD-1 blockade in classical Hodgkin lymphoma. Data came from immunoSEQ multiplex PCR; TCRdb stores just in-frame clones and leaves some out. The repertoire consists of under 5,500 clones, with around 65% occurring once and the leading ten covering around 66%. The length of the CDR3 is 13 residues. Germline trimming cut 4 bases from V and 5 bases from J; bases unmatched to any gene: 2. Germline V gene data show CDR1 as LNHDA and CDR2 as SQIVND (reference sequence). Every patient experienced relapse after autologous stem cell transplantation, and brentuximab vedotin exposure varied.

The specimen was peripheral blood mononuclear cells (PBMCs), collected before the second cycle of nivolumab. The chain combines TRBV19 with TRBJ1-2; 9 positions match TRBD1. This receptor was identified in a human donor with classical Hodgkin lymphoma. CDR3 sequence reads: CASSTTGGYGYTF. The CDR3 DNA follows: TGTGCCAGTAGTACGACAGGGGGGTATGGCTACACCTTC.